This TCR beta chain was documented in a study of blood T cell repertoires in COVID-19. Study overall: PBMCs, B-cell-depleted T cells, or T cells were the source of the cDNA or gDNA that made up the material.

The sample holds one count of this clone. In the original analysis: Amplified reference gene primers provided the basis for estimating nucleated cell counts. Only in-frame clones appear in the TCRdb table, and some are missing; sequencing was by immunoSEQ multiplex PCR. Clone size and the V and J calls come from that table; the DNA yielded D and trimming. The table has over 200,000 clones, about 90% seen once; the top ten hold 0.65% to 0.85%. Seattle cases were enrolled at active infection and followed longitudinally. The sequencing sample was made of peripheral blood. This TCR came from a man in his 60s with COVID-19, enrolled during active disease.

The CDR3 reads CASSLEGSGASSGNTIYF. The CDR3 nucleotides read TGCGCCAGCAGCTTGGAAGGGTCAGGGGCCAGCTCTGGAAACACCATATATTTT. The chain uses TRBV5-1 and TRBJ1-3, with a possible D match to TRBD1 (6 bases). Looked up from germline, CDR1 is SGHRS and CDR2 is YFSETQ. The ends were cut back, 0 bases at V and 0 bases at J, with 16 bases in the middle. This CDR3 has 18 residues.